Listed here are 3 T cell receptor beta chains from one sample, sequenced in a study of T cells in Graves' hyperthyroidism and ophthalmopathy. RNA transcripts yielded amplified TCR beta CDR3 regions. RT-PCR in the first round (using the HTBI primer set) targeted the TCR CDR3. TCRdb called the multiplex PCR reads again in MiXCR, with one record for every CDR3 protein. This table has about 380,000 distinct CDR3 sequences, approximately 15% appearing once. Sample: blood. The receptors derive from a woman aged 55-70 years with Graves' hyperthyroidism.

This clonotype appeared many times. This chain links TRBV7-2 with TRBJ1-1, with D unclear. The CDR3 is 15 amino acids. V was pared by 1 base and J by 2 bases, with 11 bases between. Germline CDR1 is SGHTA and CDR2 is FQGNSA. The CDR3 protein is CASSLVFGGNTEAFF. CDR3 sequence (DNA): TGTGCCAGCAGCTTAGTGTTTGGCGGAAACACTGAAGCTTTCTTT.

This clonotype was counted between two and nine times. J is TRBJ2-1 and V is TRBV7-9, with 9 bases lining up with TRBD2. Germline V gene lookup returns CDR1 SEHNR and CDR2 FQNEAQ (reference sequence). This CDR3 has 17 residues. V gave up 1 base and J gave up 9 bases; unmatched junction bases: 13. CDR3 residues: CASSLGNIWTSDGEQFF. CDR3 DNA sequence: TGTGCCAGCAGCTTAGGCAATATCTGGACTAGCGACGGTGAGCAGTTCTTC.

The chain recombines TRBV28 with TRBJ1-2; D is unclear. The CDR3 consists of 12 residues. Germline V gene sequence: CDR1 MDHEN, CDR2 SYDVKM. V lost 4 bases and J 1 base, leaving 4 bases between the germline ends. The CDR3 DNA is TGTGCCAGCAGTTACTTTAACTATGGCTACACCTTC. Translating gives CASSYFNYGYTF.